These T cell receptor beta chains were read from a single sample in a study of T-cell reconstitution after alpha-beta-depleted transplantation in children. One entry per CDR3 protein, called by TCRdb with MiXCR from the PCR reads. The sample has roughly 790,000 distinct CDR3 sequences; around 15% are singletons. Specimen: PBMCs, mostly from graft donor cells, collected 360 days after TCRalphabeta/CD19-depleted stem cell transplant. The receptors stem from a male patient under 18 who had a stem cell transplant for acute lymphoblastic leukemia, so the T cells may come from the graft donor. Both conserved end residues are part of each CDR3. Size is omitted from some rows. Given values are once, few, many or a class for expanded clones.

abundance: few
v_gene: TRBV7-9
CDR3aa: CASSLAGTGHEKLFF

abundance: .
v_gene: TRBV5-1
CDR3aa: CASSFDGRDSNQPQHF

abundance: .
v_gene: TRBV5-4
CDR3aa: CASSAELSYQETQYF

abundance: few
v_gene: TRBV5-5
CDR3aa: CASSLLAGLLVKDTQYF

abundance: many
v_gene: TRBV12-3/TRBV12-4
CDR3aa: CASSLGSTLRTDTQYF

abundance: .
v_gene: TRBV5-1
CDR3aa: CASSLSLAGAPTHSYNEQFF

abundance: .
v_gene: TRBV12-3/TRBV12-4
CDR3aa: CASSPTGPRQFF

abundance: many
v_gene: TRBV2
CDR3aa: CASIGALRSYEQYF

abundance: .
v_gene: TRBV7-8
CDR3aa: CASSLEPGWRETQYF

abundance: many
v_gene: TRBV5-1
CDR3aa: CASSLLRDRGLNEQFF

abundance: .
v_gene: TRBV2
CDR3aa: CASRAELAQYF

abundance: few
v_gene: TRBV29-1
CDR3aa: CSGGWDSYEQYF

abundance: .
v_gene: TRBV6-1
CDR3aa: CASRPRIAGGEQYF

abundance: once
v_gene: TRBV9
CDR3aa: CASSVAPGLPYNEQFF